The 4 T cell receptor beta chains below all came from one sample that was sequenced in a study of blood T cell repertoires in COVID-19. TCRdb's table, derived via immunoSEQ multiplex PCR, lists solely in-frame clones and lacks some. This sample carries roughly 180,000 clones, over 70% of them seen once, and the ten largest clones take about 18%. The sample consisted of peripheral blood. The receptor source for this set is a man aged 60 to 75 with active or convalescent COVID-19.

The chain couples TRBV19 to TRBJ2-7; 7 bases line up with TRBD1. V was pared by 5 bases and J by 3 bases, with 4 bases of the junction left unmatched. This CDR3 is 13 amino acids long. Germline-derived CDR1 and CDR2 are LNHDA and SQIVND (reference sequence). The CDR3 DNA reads TGTGCCAGTAGTGCTCAGGGGGACTACGAGCAGTACTTC. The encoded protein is CASSAQGDYEQYF.

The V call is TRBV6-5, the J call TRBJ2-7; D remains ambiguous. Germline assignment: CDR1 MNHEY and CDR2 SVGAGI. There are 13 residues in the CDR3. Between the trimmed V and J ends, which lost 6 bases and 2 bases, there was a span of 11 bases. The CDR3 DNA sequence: TGTGCCAGCAGCTCAGGCCTGCCCTACGAGCAGTACTTC. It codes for CASSSGLPYEQYF.

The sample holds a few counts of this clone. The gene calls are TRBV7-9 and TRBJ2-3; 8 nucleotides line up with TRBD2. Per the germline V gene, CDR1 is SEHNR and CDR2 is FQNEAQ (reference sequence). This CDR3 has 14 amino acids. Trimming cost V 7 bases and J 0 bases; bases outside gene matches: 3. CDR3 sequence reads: CASTREGSTDTQYF. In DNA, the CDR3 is TGTGCCAGCACCCGGGAGGGTAGCACAGATACGCAGTATTTT.

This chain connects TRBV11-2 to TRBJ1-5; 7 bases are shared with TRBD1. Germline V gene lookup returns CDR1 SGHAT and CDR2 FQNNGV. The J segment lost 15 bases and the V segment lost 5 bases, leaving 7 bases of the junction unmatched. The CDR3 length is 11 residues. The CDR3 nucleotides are TGTGCCAGCAGCCCGGGACAGCATCGGCATTTT. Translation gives CASSPGQHRHF.